The 11 T cell receptor beta chains below all came from one sample that was sequenced in a study of siplizumab effects on memory and regulatory T cells (dated by TCRdb to between 2018 and 2021). Library method: the immunoSEQ multiplex PCR assay. Drawn from immuneACCESS, this table holds only the in-frame rearrangements with V and J called that TCRdb kept. Clones are partly lost; checked studies trace under half to an unresolved V gene and leave the rest unexplained. The sample contains some 96,000 clones, approximately 94% of them found a single time. The ten largest clones capture 1% to 1.5% of the sample. The sequenced sample was non-Treg CD4+ T cells sorted from blood. Reading the label with the study, this specimen's cell subset or site is: FACS-sorted unstimulated CD4+ non-regulatory T cells. Receptors originate from a human donor in good health.

The sample holds one count of this clone. As DNA, the CDR3 is TGTGCCACCCGGACAGGGGGCGACGAGCAGTACTTC. As protein: CATRTGGDEQYF. The chain is built from TRBV27 and TRBJ2-7; TRBD1 agrees at 11 bases. The CDR3 runs 12 residues. J lost 5 bases, V lost 10 bases, and 4 bases had no gene match. CDR1 and CDR2 from the germline V gene are MNHEY and SMNVEV (reference sequence).

The chain joins TRBV7-6 to TRBJ2-1; D tentatively reads TRBD1 or TRBD2 (5 bases each). CDR1 and CDR2 (germline): SGHVS, FNYEAQ. The CDR3 runs 14 residues. The V end was cut by 2 bases, the J end by 3 bases, with 8 bases between. CDR3 residues: CASSLRDGYNEQFF. The CDR3 coding sequence is TGTGCCAGCAGCTTAAGGGACGGCTACAATGAGCAGTTCTTC.

A note on this clone: Distinct nucleotide sequences in the sample also encode this CDR3. The chain employs TRBV5-1 and TRBJ2-5, with a weak D call TRBD2 (6 bases). Trimming took off 0 bases at V and 1 base at J, with 7 bases between the two ends. Germline V gene data show CDR1 as SGHRS and CDR2 as YFSETQ. This CDR3 has 14 residues. CDR3 amino acids: CASSLVGGQETQYF. CDR3 DNA sequence: TGCGCCAGCAGCTTGGTCGGGGGCCAAGAGACCCAGTACTTC.

The chain joins TRBV10-3 to TRBJ2-7; D is ambiguous. Trimming removed 3 bases at V and 3 bases at J, with 6 bases between. Germline V gene lookup returns CDR1 ENHRY and CDR2 SYGVKD. The CDR3 contains 12 residues. The CDR3 protein is CAISDKDYEQYF. DNA of the CDR3: TGTGCCATCAGTGATAAAGACTACGAGCAGTACTTC.

The chain joins TRBV4-1 to TRBJ2-1; 7 bases agree with TRBD2. This CDR3 is built from 16 residues. Losses at the gene ends were 5 bases for V and 8 bases for J; bases not matched to a gene: 15. The germline V gene encodes CDR1 MGHRA and CDR2 YSYEKL. Written as DNA, the CDR3 is TGCGCCAGCAGCTCTGGGGGGGGGATGCGCGTCGATGAGCAGTTCTTC. Protein: CASSSGGGMRVDEQFF.

The V and J genes are TRBV5-5 and TRBJ2-7; D possibly matches TRBD1 or TRBD2 (6 bases each). V was trimmed by 2 bases and J by 1 base, leaving 10 bases between them. CDR3 length: 14 residues. Per germline, CDR1 SGHKS and CDR2 YYEKEE (reference sequence). This CDR3 reads CASSFQGRSYEQYF. CDR3 bases: TGTGCCAGCAGCTTCCAGGGGAGGTCCTACGAGCAGTACTTC. Filled out from reference TRBV5-5 and TRBJ2-7, the complete variable domain reads DAGVTQSPTHLIKTRGQQVTLRCSPISGHKSVSWYQQVLGQGPQFIFQYYEKEERGRGNFPDRFSARQFPNYSSELNVNALLLGDSALYLCASSFQGRSYEQYFGPGTRLTVT.

J is TRBJ2-7 and V is TRBV27; TRBD1 matches 10 bases. The CDR3 sequence is 13 residues long. V lost 6 bases to trimming and J lost 5 bases; unmatched junction nucleotides: 4. Per the germline V gene, CDR1 is MNHEY and CDR2 is SMNVEV (reference sequence). The CDR3 sequence: CASRGQGDHEQYF. CDR3 nucleotide sequence: TGTGCCAGCAGAGGACAGGGGGACCACGAGCAGTACTTC.

This clone was recorded only once. This chain links TRBV19 with TRBJ2-7; 7 bases map to TRBD2. The CDR3 totals 18 residues. The V segment lost 7 bases and the J segment 0 bases; nucleotides outside the gene matches: 18. The germline CDR1 and CDR2 sequences are LNHDA and SQIVND (reference sequence). CDR3 amino acids: CASTPGWGGRPGSYEQYF. In nucleotides, the CDR3 is TGTGCCAGTACCCCCGGCTGGGGCGGGAGACCAGGCTCCTACGAGCAGTACTTC.

The chain carries TRBV30 and TRBJ1-2; D unresolved. The CDR3 is 13 residues long. Trimming shortened V by 0 bases and J by 7 bases, and 12 bases separated the two germline ends. CDR1 GTSNPN and CDR2 SVGIG come from the germline V gene (reference sequence). Here the CDR3 reads CAWSVTMEFGYTF. The CDR3 bases are TGTGCCTGGAGTGTAACTATGGAGTTTGGCTACACCTTC.

The chain links TRBV4-1 to TRBJ2-7; D may be TRBD1 (8 bases). V was shortened by 2 bases and J by 4 bases, with 24 bases between the two germline ends. The germline gives CDR1 MGHRA, CDR2 YSYEKL. The CDR3 contains 18 residues. The CDR3, as DNA: TGCGCCAGCAGCCAAAAAGGCGGGGGACAGGTGTTTTGGTACGAGCAGTACTTC. The encoded protein is CASSQKGGGQVFWYEQYF.

The chain links TRBV18 to TRBJ1-3; possible D gene TRBD1, 5 bases. Germline values: CDR1 KGHSH, CDR2 LQKENI. The CDR3 length is 17 residues. Trimming removed 3 bases from V and 0 bases from J, with 15 bases in between. For the CDR3, the DNA is TGTGCCAGCTCACCTACTATAGGGGACCGCTCTGGAAACACCATATATTTT. The encoded protein is CASSPTIGDRSGNTIYF.